One sample yielded the 27 T cell receptor beta chains listed below, sequenced in a study of cytomegalovirus exposure and HLA in healthy donors. The PCR used 60 Vbeta and 13 Jbeta primers. Profiling relied on immunoSEQ multiplex PCR, and the TCRdb table lists in-frame clones only, not all of them. The sample contains some 200,000 clones, roughly 78% of which appear only once. The sequencing sample was made of PBMCs. These receptors all stem from a girl under 18 in good health and CMV-seropositive.

V usage is TRBV29-1 and J usage is TRBJ2-7; maybe TRBD1 (5 bases). Trimming removed 3 bases from V and 1 base from J, with 13 bases in between. CDR3 length equals 14 residues. The germline gives CDR1 SQVTM, CDR2 ANQGSEA. The CDR3 here is CSVEGQSTSYEQYF. The CDR3 coding sequence is TGCAGCGTTGAGGGGCAGAGCACTTCCTACGAGCAGTACTTC.

The J gene is TRBJ2-7, the V gene TRBV21-1; the table's D call, TRBD1, was not checked against the DNA. TRBV21-1 is designated a pseudogene. CDR3 size: 16 residues. The CDR3 sequence: CASSKARQGAPYEQYF. The DNA of the CDR3 is TGTGCCAGCAGCAAAGCGCGGCAGGGGGCTCCCTACGAGCAGTACTTC.

The chain recombines TRBV4-2 with TRBJ2-1, with TRBD1 matching 10 bases. The CDR3 consists of 21 residues. Per germline, CDR1 LGHNA and CDR2 YNFKEQ. V lost 1 base and J lost 0; bases outside the gene matches: 15. The CDR3 protein is CASSQAGTGTGDRTSYNEQFF. The CDR3 DNA follows: TGTGCCAGCAGCCAAGCTGGTACCGGGACAGGGGACCGTACCTCCTACAATGAGCAGTTCTTC.

This clone was seen only a few times. The V and J genes are TRBV4-1 and TRBJ2-1; no clear D. V lost 1 base to trimming and J lost 6 bases, with 4 bases between them. CDR3 length: 12 residues. Germline CDR1 MGHRA, CDR2 YSYEKL. CDR3 amino acids: CASSQGSNEQFF. DNA of the CDR3: TGCGCCAGCAGCCAAGGTAGCAATGAGCAGTTCTTC.

V usage is TRBV10-3 and J usage is TRBJ2-2; a weak D match, TRBD2 (5 bases). The CDR3 contains 15 residues. Germline-derived CDR1 and CDR2 are ENHRY and SYGVKD. V was shortened by 5 bases and J by 1 base, with 11 bases between the two germline ends. The CDR3 nucleotides are TGTGCCATCAGTTCCCGGACTGGGAACACCGGGGAGCTGTTTTTT. Amino acid sequence: CAISSRTGNTGELFF.

The gene calls are TRBV10-3 and TRBJ2-7; a possible D gene is TRBD1 (5 bases). Germline CDR1 reads ENHRY; CDR2 reads SYGVKD. The CDR3 totals 14 residues. The germline V and J ends were trimmed by 3 bases and 4 bases, with 13 bases remaining between them. The CDR3 is CAISDPPDRYEQYF. The CDR3 DNA reads as TGTGCCATCAGTGACCCCCCCGACAGATACGAGCAGTACTTC.

V and J are TRBV29-1 and TRBJ2-7; 9 bases agree with TRBD1. From germline, CDR1 is SQVTM and CDR2 ANQGSEA. The V gene end was trimmed by 7 bases and the J gene end by 3 bases; junction bases not matched to a gene: 7. The CDR3 covers 13 residues. The CDR3 DNA follows: TGCAGCGCCGGGGGGACAGGGATCTACGAGCAGTACTTC. Its translation is CSAGGTGIYEQYF.

V usage is TRBV19 and J usage is TRBJ2-4, with D possibly being TRBD1 (5 bases). In germline, CDR1 is LNHDA, CDR2 SQIVND (reference sequence). The CDR3 loop spans 14 amino acids. The V end lost 2 bases, the J end lost 5 bases, and 10 bases lay between the germline ends. The CDR3 sequence is CASSIWQGENIQYF. CDR3 nucleotides: TGTGCCAGTAGTATATGGCAGGGTGAAAACATTCAGTACTTC.

This clone was seen a few times. The V and J genes are TRBV29-1 and TRBJ1-6, with D perhaps TRBD1 (5 bases). Per the germline V gene, CDR1 is SQVTM and CDR2 is ANQGSEA. V lost 3 bases, J lost 10 bases, and 10 bases lay in between. This CDR3 has 12 amino acids. The CDR3 DNA is TGCAGCGTTGAGACAGAAGTCTCACCCCTCCACTTT. Translating it yields CSVETEVSPLHF.

The chain carries TRBV4-3 and TRBJ1-2, with 8 bases aligning to TRBD1. Germline assignment: CDR1 LGHNA and CDR2 YSLEER. J was trimmed by 7 bases and V by 4 bases; bases with no gene match: 14. The CDR3 runs to 16 residues. Here the CDR3 DNA reads TGCGCCAGCAGCCTGGACCTGACAGGGGAGTTGGGTGGCTACACCTTC. Protein: CASSLDLTGELGGYTF.

The chain combines TRBV11-3 with TRBJ2-3, with 8 bases fitting TRBD2. There are 17 residues in the CDR3. Germline CDR1 and CDR2: SGHNT and YENEEA. Trimming cost V 2 bases and J 0 bases; bases outside gene matches: 7. As DNA, the CDR3 is TGTGCCAGCAGCTTAAGCTTCGGCGGGGGGAGCACAGATACGCAGTATTTT. It specifies CASSLSFGGGSTDTQYF.

This clone was seen once. This chain connects TRBV27 to TRBJ1-5; TRBD1 matches 7 bases. V was clipped by 11 bases and J by 2 bases; unmatched bases: 12. The germline V gene has CDR1 MNHEY and CDR2 SMNVEV (reference sequence). This CDR3 is 15 amino acids long. The CDR3 is CAGTPQGSGNQPQHF. The CDR3, as DNA: TGTGCCGGCACACCACAGGGGAGTGGCAATCAGCCCCAGCATTTT.

The J gene is TRBJ2-1, the V gene TRBV7-8, with 15 bases that match TRBD2. This CDR3 region has 19 residues. Germline loops: CDR1 SGHVS, CDR2 FQNEAQ. The ends lost 4 bases at V and 1 base at J; junction bases unmatched: 8. The CDR3 coding sequence is TGTGCCAGCAGCTCCCTGGGACTAGCGGGGGGTACATCCTACAATGAGCAGTTCTTC. As protein: CASSSLGLAGGTSYNEQFF.

This chain uses TRBV7-2 with TRBJ1-3; no clear D gene. The germline gives CDR1 SGHTA, CDR2 FQGNSA. Trimming took 10 bases from V and 0 from J, leaving 7 bases between them. The CDR3 length is 12 residues. CDR3 bases: TGTGCCACTCGTAGCTCTGGAAACACCATATATTTT. It codes for CATRSSGNTIYF.

This sequence joins TRBV5-4 and TRBJ2-7; 7 bases fit TRBD2. Germline assignment: CDR1 SGHNT and CDR2 YYREEE (reference sequence). There are 14 residues in the CDR3. The junction had 10 bases not matched to a gene; V was cut back by 4 bases and J by 6 bases. In nucleotides, the CDR3 is TGTGCCAGCAGCCGGGGGGACCAAGGGTTCGAGCAGTACTTC. Amino acid sequence: CASSRGDQGFEQYF.

V is TRBV10-3 and J is TRBJ2-1; 9 nucleotides align to TRBD1. The CDR3 runs to 15 residues. After removal of 6 bases from V and 2 bases from J, the junction contained 5 bases not matched to a gene. Looked up from germline, CDR1 is ENHRY and CDR2 is SYGVKD. CDR3 sequence (DNA): TGTGCCATCAGAGAGGACAGGGGCACCTACAATGAGCAGTTCTTC. Translated, it gives CAIREDRGTYNEQFF.

The V gene is TRBV6-1, the J gene TRBJ1-2; 9 nucleotides align to TRBD1. Trimming at V came to 6 bases and at J to 7 bases, leaving 9 bases not matched to a gene. This CDR3 is 14 amino acids long. Germline V gene lookup returns CDR1 MNHNS and CDR2 SASEGT. The CDR3 region is CASRTGTGFAGYTF. CDR3 nucleotides: TGTGCCAGCAGGACCGGGACAGGGTTCGCTGGCTACACCTTC.

This chain uses TRBV5-1 with TRBJ2-1, with 7 bases identical to TRBD2. J lost 8 bases, V lost 2 bases, and 16 bases had no gene match. The CDR3 runs 17 residues. Germline lookup yields CDR1 SGHRS and CDR2 YFSETQ. CDR3 in DNA: TGCGCCAGCAGCTTTTCTTGGGTGGGGAGGGTTGACGATGAGCAGTTCTTC. Its translation is CASSFSWVGRVDDEQFF.

This sequence joins TRBV6-5 and TRBJ2-2; D is perhaps TRBD2 (5 bases). The CDR3 spans 16 residues. Per germline, CDR1 MNHEY and CDR2 SVGAGI. V was cut by 4 bases and J by 1 base, with 13 bases left in between. The CDR3 nucleotides read TGTGCCAGCAGTTCGGGGATCGGAGGGAACACCGGGGAGCTGTTTTTT. It encodes CASSSGIGGNTGELFF.

The CDR3 region is CASSPPYGGGDEYGYTF. The CDR3, as DNA: TGCGCCAGCAGTCCCCCATACGGGGGAGGTGATGAATATGGCTACACCTTC. The chain couples TRBV10-2 to TRBJ1-2; D is possibly TRBD1 (5 bases). This CDR3 contains 17 residues. Germline V gives CDR1 WSHSY, CDR2 SAAADI. V was pared by 5 bases and J by 5 bases, with 24 bases between.

The rearrangement joins TRBV6-6 to TRBJ1-6; the D gene is possibly TRBD1 (6 bases). The CDR3 spans 15 residues. The ends were cut back, 5 bases at V and 9 bases at J, with 17 bases in the middle. Germline V gives CDR1 MNHNY, CDR2 SVGAGI (reference sequence). Here the CDR3 reads CASSRGSGDSSPLHF. CDR3 nucleotides: TGTGCCAGCAGTAGGGGGAGCGGGGATAGTTCACCCCTCCACTTT.

The V gene is TRBV30, the J gene TRBJ1-1; D may be TRBD1 (6 bases). The CDR3 has 11 residues. V was pared by 3 bases and J by 6 bases, with 8 bases between. Per germline, CDR1 GTSNPN and CDR2 SVGIG (reference sequence). CDR3 loop: CAWRRQAEAFF. The CDR3 bases are TGTGCCTGGAGAAGACAGGCTGAAGCTTTCTTT.

The genes are TRBV9 and TRBJ2-7; maybe TRBD2 (7 bases). Looked up from germline, CDR1 is SGDLS and CDR2 is YYNGEE. Trimming took off 3 bases at V and 0 bases at J, with 19 bases between the two ends. The CDR3 spans 17 residues. The CDR3: CASSEGGAAGASYEQYF. CDR3 bases: TGTGCCAGCAGCGAGGGGGGGGCGGCGGGTGCCTCCTACGAGCAGTACTTC.

The chain has TRBV7-2 and TRBJ2-1; 9 bases fit TRBD1. There are 13 residues in the CDR3. CDR1 is SGHTA, CDR2 FQGNSA, per germline. With 6 bases clipped from V and 4 bases from J, the junction kept 1 base outside the gene matches. CDR3: CASSGTGYNEQFF. The CDR3, as DNA: TGTGCCAGCAGTGGGACAGGGTACAATGAGCAGTTCTTC.

The V and J genes are TRBV19 and TRBJ1-5; no clear D. Germline CDR1 is LNHDA and CDR2 is SQIVND (reference sequence). Trimming took off 6 bases at V and 2 bases at J, with 17 bases between the two ends. CDR3 length: 16 amino acids. In DNA form, the CDR3 reads TGTGCCAGTAGACTTTCGGCAGACTTGGGCAATCAGCCCCAGCATTTT. Its translation is CASRLSADLGNQPQHF.

This sequence joins TRBV10-3 and TRBJ1-3; D unresolved. V lost 0 bases to trimming and J lost 0 bases, with 9 bases between them. Germline V CDR1 and CDR2: ENHRY, SYGVKD. The CDR3 spans 16 residues. CDR3 loop: CAISESRRISGNTIYF. The CDR3 DNA reads as TGTGCCATCAGTGAGTCTCGGAGGATCTCTGGAAACACCATATATTTT.

The V call is TRBV7-2, the J call TRBJ2-7, with TRBD2 matching 7 bases. Germline V lookup: CDR1 SGHTA, CDR2 FQGNSA. This CDR3 is built from 16 residues. Trimming removed 1 base from V and 2 bases from J; junction bases left unmatched: 8. CDR3 amino acids: CASSLVPSGPTYEQYF. The CDR3 nucleotides read TGTGCCAGCAGCTTAGTCCCTAGCGGTCCCACCTACGAGCAGTACTTC.